The 18 T cell receptor beta chains below all came from one sample that was sequenced in a study of blood T cells in healthy people across ages. A sample-barcoded 5' primer and a J-beta primer mix were used in a second PCR of about 7 to 11 cycles. TCRdb passed the 5' RACE reads through MiXCR, listing each CDR3 protein once. The table lists under 1 million distinct CDR3 sequences, more than 40% of them singletons. Sequences were obtained from blood. These receptors were obtained from a man aged 55 to 70 in good health.

CDR3 sequence: CASNVYGAEKLFF. In DNA, the CDR3 is TGTGCCAGCAACGTCTACGGGGCTGAAAAACTGTTTTTT. V gene TRBV12-3 or TRBV12-4 combines with J gene TRBJ1-4, with D possibly TRBD1 on 5 matching bases. CDR3 length equals 13 residues. V was clipped by 7 bases and J by 7 bases, with 13 bases between them.

The rearrangement uses TRBV6-5 and TRBJ2-3; D ambiguous. The CDR3 covers 15 residues. The ends were cut back, 2 bases at V and 2 bases at J, with 11 bases in the middle. Germline V lookup: CDR1 MNHEY, CDR2 SVGAGI. The CDR3 bases are TGTGCCAGCAGTTACGGGCAGGCCGACACAGATACGCAGTATTTT. It is translated as CASSYGQADTDTQYF.

On this clonotype itself: A read error may account for a junction end that differs from germline. The chain carries TRBV5-6 and TRBJ2-7; the D is unclear. The CDR3 is 13 residues long. Per the germline V gene, CDR1 is SGHDT and CDR2 is YYEEEE. Here the CDR3 reads CASSLGASYERYF. In DNA form, the CDR3 reads TGTGCCAGCAGCTTGGGGGCGTCCTACGAGCGGTACTTC.

This clonotype was seen just once. The chain has TRBV28 and TRBJ1-5, with 9 positions matching TRBD1. CDR3 length equals 17 residues. The J segment lost 3 bases and the V segment lost 6 bases, leaving 12 bases of the junction unmatched. Germline CDR1 is MDHEN and CDR2 is SYDVKM. The CDR3 DNA follows: TGTGCCAGCAGCTCACAGGGGGCGCTTCGGATCAATCAGCCCCAGCATTTT. Translation: CASSSQGALRINQPQHF. The full variable domain, rest sourced from reference TRBV28 and TRBJ1-5, is DVKVTQSSRYLVKRTGEKVFLECVQDMDHENMFWYRQDPGLGLRLIYFSYDVKMKEKGDIPEGYSVSREKKERFSLILESASTNQTSMYLCASSSQGALRINQPQHFGDGTRLSIL.

This clonotype appeared a few times. The CDR3, as DNA: TGCAGTGCTCCAGGACAGGATGGAGCCTACGAGCAGTACTTC. Protein sequence: CSAPGQDGAYEQYF. The genes are TRBV20-1 and TRBJ2-7, with TRBD1 matching 7 bases. Looked up from germline, CDR1 is DFQATT and CDR2 is SNEGSKA (reference sequence). The CDR3 covers 14 residues. The V and J ends lost 5 bases and 2 bases, in that order; junction bases with no gene match: 9.

Details on this clonotype: One junction end disagrees with the germline gene, perhaps due to a read error. The V and J genes are TRBV7-2 and TRBJ2-1, with TRBD2 identical over 12 bases. The CDR3 sequence is 17 residues long. From germline, CDR1 is SGHTA and CDR2 FQGNSA. CDR3 coding DNA: TGTGCCAGCAGCTTGCCCGGGACTAGCGGGCGCGACAATGGGCAGTTCTTC. Translation gives CASSLPGTSGRDNGQFF.

The V call is TRBV7-3, the J call TRBJ2-1, with D uncertain. The length of the CDR3 is 12 residues. Between the trimmed V and J ends, which lost 4 bases and 7 bases, there was a span of 8 bases. Looked up from germline, CDR1 is SGHTA and CDR2 is FQGTGA. The CDR3 DNA reads as TGTGCCAGCAGCTCCAACTTTAATGAGCAGTTCTTC. It encodes CASSSNFNEQFF.

The V call is TRBV18, the J call TRBJ2-1, with D hard to call. CDR1 is KGHSH and CDR2 is LQKENI in the germline V gene. V shed 0 bases and J shed 9 bases, with 15 bases lying between them. The CDR3 extends over 15 amino acids. The CDR3, as DNA: TGTGCCAGCTCACCACCGTCAAACCCGCAACTTGAGCAGTTCTTC. This encodes CASSPPSNPQLEQFF.

This clonotype has a handful of counts. The chain has TRBV3-1 and TRBJ2-5; D unclear. Germline V gene lookup returns CDR1 LGHDT and CDR2 YNNKEL (reference sequence). The V gene lost 2 bases and the J gene lost 4 bases, with 5 bases spanning the gap. CDR3 size: 12 residues. The CDR3 is CASSQIRETQYF. Written as DNA, the CDR3 is TGTGCCAGCAGCCAAATCCGAGAGACCCAGTACTTC.

This chain's CDR3 is CSAGDRVNYGYTF. The CDR3 nucleotides are TGCAGTGCTGGGGACAGGGTTAACTATGGCTACACCTTC. The rearrangement joins TRBV20-1 to TRBJ1-2, with TRBD1 identical over 9 bases. V lost 5 bases to trimming and J lost 1 base; unmatched junction nucleotides: 2. The germline V gene encodes CDR1 DFQATT and CDR2 SNEGSKA (reference sequence). This CDR3 contains 13 residues.

In the case of this clonotype: Compared with germline, one end of the junction differs, possibly owing to a read error. The chain uses TRBV5-1 and TRBJ2-3, with TRBD2 matching 11 bases. There are 15 residues in the CDR3. Germline CDR1 reads SGHRS; CDR2 reads YFSETQ. CDR3 nucleotide sequence: TGCGCCAGCGGCGGGACTAGCGGACTCACAGATACGCAGTTTTTT. It yields the protein CASGGTSGLTDTQFF.

The chain has TRBV11-3 and TRBJ2-3; TRBD2 is a possible D gene (6 bases). Trimming stripped 1 base from V and 8 bases from J, with 10 bases between. The CDR3 sequence is 13 residues long. The germline CDR1 and CDR2 sequences are SGHNT and YENEEA. The chain's CDR3 is CASSLGTGGTQYF. As DNA, the CDR3 is TGTGCCAGCAGCTTAGGGACCGGGGGTACGCAGTATTTT.

This clonotype was seen ten or more times. The chain has TRBV4-1 and TRBJ2-5, with TRBD1 matching over 9 bases. This CDR3 has 15 amino acids. V lost 1 base, J lost 2 bases, and 2 bases stayed unmatched. Germline CDR1 and CDR2: MGHRA and YSYEKL. CDR3 sequence: CASSQGDRDQETQYF. CDR3 sequence (DNA): TGCGCCAGCAGCCAAGGGGACAGGGATCAAGAGACCCAGTACTTC.

Many counts were recorded for this clonotype. V gene TRBV20-1 combines with J gene TRBJ1-2; possible D gene TRBD1, 5 bases. The V gene's germline CDR1 is DFQATT and CDR2 SNEGSKA (reference sequence). V was pared by 5 bases and J by 7 bases, with 17 bases between. CDR3 length: 13 residues. Here the CDR3 DNA reads TGCAGTGCTCAGCGACAGTCCCTGGCTGGCTACACCTTC. Amino acids: CSAQRQSLAGYTF.

V and J are TRBV24-1 and TRBJ2-1, with D perhaps matching TRBD2 (7 bases). Germline loops: CDR1 KGHDR, CDR2 SFDVKD. The ends were cut back, 4 bases at V and 5 bases at J, with 14 bases in the middle. The CDR3 has 15 amino acids. CDR3 region: CATSDSRGADNEQFF. The CDR3, as DNA: TGTGCCACCAGTGACTCCCGGGGGGCCGACAATGAGCAGTTCTTC.

This clonotype turned up a few times. The chain couples TRBV12-3 or TRBV12-4 to TRBJ2-2; perhaps TRBD1 as D (6 bases). V was cut by 5 bases and J by 5 bases, with 21 bases left in between. This CDR3 comprises 17 residues. This CDR3 reads CASSRPIRTDETGELFF. The CDR3 DNA follows: TGTGCCAGCAGTCGCCCCATACGGACAGACGAGACCGGGGAGCTGTTTTTT.

This clonotype was seen ten or more times. The rearrangement joins TRBV7-2 to TRBJ2-3; D perhaps matches TRBD2 (6 bases). This CDR3 contains 13 residues. The germline gives CDR1 SGHTA, CDR2 FQGNSA. The V gene lost 6 bases and the J gene lost 0 bases, with 7 bases spanning the gap. CDR3 sequence (DNA): TGTGCCAGCAGGGGGACTAGCACAGATACGCAGTATTTT. It yields the protein CASRGTSTDTQYF. The full variable domain, with the rest looked up from reference TRBV7-2 and TRBJ2-3, is GAGVSQSPSNKVTEKGKDVELRCDPISGHTALYWYRQSLGQGLEFLIYFQGNSAPDKSGLPSDRFSAERTGGSVSTLTIQRTQQEDSAVYLCASRGTSTDTQYFGPGTRLTVL.

V gene TRBV9 combines with J gene TRBJ1-1; TRBD1 might be the D (6 bases). The CDR3 has 15 residues. The V end was cut by 0 bases, the J end by 4 bases, with 13 bases between. Germline values: CDR1 SGDLS, CDR2 YYNGEE. The CDR3 here is CASSVAGEVGTEAFF. CDR3 bases: TGTGCCAGCAGCGTAGCAGGGGAGGTCGGCACTGAAGCTTTCTTT.